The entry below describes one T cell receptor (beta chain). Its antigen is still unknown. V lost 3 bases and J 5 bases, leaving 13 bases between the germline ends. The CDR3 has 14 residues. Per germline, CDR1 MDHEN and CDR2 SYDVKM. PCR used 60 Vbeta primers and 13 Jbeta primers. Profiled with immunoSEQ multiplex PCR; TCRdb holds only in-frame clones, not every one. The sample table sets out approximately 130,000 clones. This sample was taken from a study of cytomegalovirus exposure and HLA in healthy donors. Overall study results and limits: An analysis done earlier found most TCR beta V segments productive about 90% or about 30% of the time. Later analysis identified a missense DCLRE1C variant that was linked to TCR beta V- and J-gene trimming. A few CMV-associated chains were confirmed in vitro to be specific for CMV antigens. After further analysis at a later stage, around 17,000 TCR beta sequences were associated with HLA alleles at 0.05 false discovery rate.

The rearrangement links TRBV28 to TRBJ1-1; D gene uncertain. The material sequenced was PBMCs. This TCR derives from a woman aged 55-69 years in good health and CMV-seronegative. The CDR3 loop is CASSFYDRWTEAFF. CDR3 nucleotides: TGTGCCAGCAGTTTCTATGATAGATGGACTGAAGCTTTCTTT. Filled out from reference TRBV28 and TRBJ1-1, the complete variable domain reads DVKVTQSSRYLVKRTGEKVFLECVQDMDHENMFWYRQDPGLGLRLIYFSYDVKMKEKGDIPEGYSVSREKKERFSLILESASTNQTSMYLCASSFYDRWTEAFFGQGTRLTVV.